Listed here are 31 T cell receptor beta chains from one sample, sequenced in a study of blood T cell repertoires in COVID-19 (TCRdb year 2020). Library preparation was by the immunoSEQ multiplex PCR assay. This is the immuneACCESS table as TCRdb keeps it, with only in-frame sequences that have V and J called. A part of the clones is gone; compared with another copy, unresolved V genes explain less than half, and the rest is unexplained. The sample records 350,000 or so clones, about 86% of which are singletons. Jointly, the top ten make up roughly 4% of the sample. The sample taken for sequencing was PBMCs or T cells enriched from blood (not recorded which). Every receptor here comes from a woman between 35 and 50 years old with acute COVID-19.

V is TRBV3-1 (or the pseudogene TRBV3-2) and J is TRBJ1-1; D gene ambiguous. This CDR3 is built from 15 residues. V lost 0 bases and J 0 bases, leaving 8 bases between the germline ends. Germline lookup yields CDR1 LGHDT and CDR2 YNNKEL (reference sequence). CDR3 protein: CASSQDPGMNTEAFF. The CDR3 nucleotides are TGTGCCAGCAGCCAAGATCCAGGAATGAACACTGAAGCTTTCTTT.

V and J are TRBV18 and TRBJ1-1; TRBD1 aligns across 7 bases. V trimming: 2 bases; J trimming: 0 bases; junction bases outside the gene matches: 3. The CDR3 runs to 15 residues. Germline V gene sequence: CDR1 KGHSH, CDR2 LQKENI. DNA of the CDR3: TGTGCCAGCTCACCAGTAGGACAGGTGAACACTGAAGCTTTCTTT. This sequence encodes CASSPVGQVNTEAFF.

The chain links TRBV7-3 to TRBJ2-3; D might be TRBD2 (6 bases). The V end was cut by 8 bases, the J end by 2 bases, with 11 bases between. The CDR3 has 13 amino acids. Germline assignment: CDR1 SGHTA and CDR2 FQGTGA. The DNA of the CDR3 is TGTGCCAGCGCAGGCGGGGTCACAGATACGCAGTATTTT. Its translation is CASAGGVTDTQYF.

This clone was counted a few times. The chain is built from TRBV11-2 and TRBJ1-6, with 7 bases that match TRBD1. The CDR3 is made up of 14 amino acids. The V and J ends lost 2 bases and 7 bases, in that order; junction bases with no gene match: 2. Germline CDR1 is SGHAT and CDR2 is FQNNGV. CDR3 nucleotides: TGTGCCAGCAGCTTACGACAGGGAAATTCACCCCTCCACTTT. Translation gives CASSLRQGNSPLHF.

A remark on this clone: The identical CDR3 is also encoded by other nucleotide sequences in the sample. The V gene is TRBV18, the J gene TRBJ1-3; TRBD1 is a possible D gene (6 bases). Germline V CDR1 and CDR2: KGHSH, LQKENI. The ends were cut back, 3 bases at V and 4 bases at J, with 13 bases in the middle. This CDR3 has 15 amino acids. This CDR3 is CASSPSGASGNTIYF. Written as DNA, the CDR3 is TGTGCCAGCTCACCGTCAGGGGCCTCCGGAAACACCATATATTTT.

This clone came up once. The gene calls are TRBV12-3 or TRBV12-4 and TRBJ1-1; TRBD1 matches at 9 bases. V was pared by 3 bases and J by 11 bases, with 7 bases of the junction left unmatched. The length of the CDR3 is 13 residues. CDR3 DNA sequence: TGTGCCAGCAGTTTCACAGGGGGCCCATTTGCTTTCTTT. It specifies CASSFTGGPFAFF.

This clone was recorded a few times. The rearrangement uses TRBV11-2 and TRBJ2-3; 12 bases fit TRBD2. The V gene's germline CDR1 is SGHAT and CDR2 FQNNGV. V dropped 2 bases and J dropped 4; count of bases not matched to a gene: 1. CDR3 length: 15 amino acids. As DNA, the CDR3 is TGTGCCAGCAGCTTACTAGCGGGGGGGGCAGATACGCAGTATTTT. This codes for CASSLLAGGADTQYF. Using reference TRBV11-2 and TRBJ2-3 for the parts outside the CDR3, the full variable domain is EAGVAQSPRYKIIEKRQSVAFWCNPISGHATLYWYQQILGQGPKLLIQFQNNGVVDDSQLPKDRFSAERLKGVDSTLKIQPAKLEDSAVYLCASSLLAGGADTQYFGPGTRLTVL.

The rearrangement links TRBV25-1 to TRBJ1-4; D unclear. Deletions cut 6 bases from V and 5 bases from J, with 13 bases between. The CDR3 is 14 residues long. The V gene's germline CDR1 is MGHDK and CDR2 SYGVNS. The CDR3 region has the DNA TGTGCCAGCAGCATTATAGGAGGGAATGAAAAACTGTTTTTT. This encodes CASSIIGGNEKLFF.

The V gene is TRBV6-2 or TRBV6-3, the J gene TRBJ2-3, with 7 bases matching TRBD2. CDR1 MNHEY and CDR2 SVGEGT come from the germline V gene. The CDR3 has 18 residues. V lost 2 bases and J lost 3; bases outside the gene matches: 14. The CDR3 DNA sequence: TGTGCCAGCAGTTACGGTTCTAGCGGCATTGGAAAGACAGATACGCAGTATTTT. It translates to CASSYGSSGIGKTDTQYF.

The J gene is TRBJ1-2, the V gene TRBV5-1, with D perhaps TRBD1 (5 bases). The CDR3 loop spans 13 amino acids. Germline V gene data show CDR1 as SGHRS and CDR2 as YFSETQ. V was pared by 1 base and J by 6 bases, with 10 bases between. CDR3 region: CASSLLGDHGYTF. The CDR3 nucleotides read TGCGCCAGCAGCTTGCTAGGGGATCATGGCTACACCTTC. The full variable domain, completed using reference TRBV5-1 and TRBJ1-2, is KAGVTQTPRYLIKTRGQQVTLSCSPISGHRSVSWYQQTPGQGLQFLFEYFSETQRNKGNFPGRFSGRQFSNSRSEMNVSTLELGDSALYLCASSLLGDHGYTFGSGTRLTVV.

This clone was counted between two and nine times. V and J are TRBV5-1 and TRBJ2-1; 13 nucleotides line up with TRBD2. The V gene's germline CDR1 is SGHRS and CDR2 YFSETQ. The junction had 11 bases not matched to a gene; V was cut back by 7 bases and J by 4 bases. This CDR3 has 17 amino acids. The CDR3 bases are TGCGCCAGCGGAGACGGGACTAGCGGGGCAGCTTACAATGAGCAGTTCTTC. Its protein is CASGDGTSGAAYNEQFF.

V and J are TRBV12-3 or TRBV12-4 and TRBJ1-1; no clear D gene. There are 10 residues in the CDR3. V gave up 6 bases and J gave up 8 bases, with 7 bases separating them. This chain's CDR3 is CASREREAFF. The CDR3 bases are TGTGCCAGCAGGGAGAGGGAAGCTTTCTTT.

The chain has TRBV7-9 and TRBJ1-1; the match to TRBD1 covers 7 bases. The CDR3 extends over 14 amino acids. Looked up from germline, CDR1 is SEHNR and CDR2 is FQNEAQ (reference sequence). With 3 bases clipped from V and 5 bases from J, the junction kept 6 bases outside the gene matches. The DNA of the CDR3 is TGTGCCAGCAGCTTCCGGGACAGTTTAACTGAAGCTTTCTTT. Its protein is CASSFRDSLTEAFF.

This chain links TRBV27 with TRBJ1-4, with TRBD1 matching 8 bases. The junction had 13 bases not matched to a gene; V was cut back by 5 bases and J by 5 bases. The CDR3 has 17 amino acids. Germline V gives CDR1 MNHEY, CDR2 SMNVEV (reference sequence). The CDR3, as DNA: TGTGCCAGCAGTCCGTCACAGGGGGGGGGATCGAATGAAAAACTGTTTTTT. It specifies CASSPSQGGGSNEKLFF.

The chain combines TRBV28 with TRBJ2-7; TRBD2 agrees at 13 bases. Germline V lookup: CDR1 MDHEN, CDR2 SYDVKM. The CDR3 consists of 15 residues. J was trimmed by 3 bases and V by 6 bases; bases with no gene match: 5. CDR3: CASSLGLAGSYEQYF. CDR3 DNA sequence: TGTGCCAGCAGCCTGGGACTAGCGGGAAGCTACGAGCAGTACTTC.

The chain's CDR3 is CASSRTSGNTDTQYF. The CDR3 bases are TGTGCCAGTAGTAGGACTAGCGGTAACACAGATACGCAGTATTTT. This rearrangement joins TRBV19 to TRBJ2-3, with TRBD2 matching 10 bases. V was pared by 4 bases and J by 2 bases, with 3 bases of the junction left unmatched. The CDR3 runs 15 residues. Germline CDR1 is LNHDA and CDR2 is SQIVND (reference sequence). The complete variable domain, with remaining parts taken from reference TRBV19 and TRBJ2-3, reads DGGITQSPKYLFRKEGQNVTLSCEQNLNHDAMYWYRQDPGQGLRLIYYSQIVNDFQKGDIAEGYSVSREKKESFPLTVTSAQKNPTAFYLCASSRTSGNTDTQYFGPGTRLTVL.

This clone was seen a single time. CDR3 DNA: TGTGCCAGCACCAGAATAGGGGACTATGGCTACACCTTC. Translated, it gives CASTRIGDYGYTF. The J gene is TRBJ1-2, the V gene TRBV6-5, with D perhaps matching TRBD1 (5 bases). The germline V gene has CDR1 MNHEY and CDR2 SVGAGI. The CDR3 is made up of 13 amino acids. V dropped 7 bases and J dropped 3 bases, with 12 bases sitting between them.

This sequence joins TRBV7-9 and TRBJ2-2, with unresolved D. Germline CDR1 is SEHNR and CDR2 is FQNEAQ (reference sequence). Deletions cut 0 bases from V and 0 bases from J, with 11 bases between. The CDR3 runs 17 residues. This CDR3 is CASSLALLGSNTGELFF. The DNA of the CDR3 is TGTGCCAGCAGCTTAGCGCTCCTAGGTTCGAACACCGGGGAGCTGTTTTTT.

The chain combines TRBV7-8 with TRBJ2-5; 11 bases fit TRBD2. The CDR3 contains 19 residues. J gave up 2 bases and V 1 base, and 12 bases lay outside the gene matches. The germline V gene encodes CDR1 SGHVS and CDR2 FQNEAQ. The DNA for the CDR3 is TGTGCCAGCAGCTTAGACTGGGGACTAGCGGAGAGTATACAAGAGACCCAGTACTTC. It translates to CASSLDWGLAESIQETQYF.

The rearrangement uses TRBV11-2 and TRBJ2-5, with D possibly matching TRBD2 (5 bases). The CDR3 has 15 amino acids. Trimming shortened V by 4 bases and J by 4 bases, and 16 bases separated the two germline ends. Germline lookup yields CDR1 SGHAT and CDR2 FQNNGV. The CDR3 spells CASSSARRGRETQYF. CDR3 nucleotides: TGTGCCAGCAGCTCCGCCCGACGGGGTAGAGAGACCCAGTACTTC.

The rearrangement links TRBV25-1 to TRBJ2-3; 10 nucleotides line up with TRBD2. This CDR3 is built from 14 residues. V shed 3 bases, J shed 5 bases, and the junction held 2 bases outside the gene matches. Germline CDR1 and CDR2: MGHDK and SYGVNS. The CDR3 DNA reads as TGTGCCAGCAGTGAGGGACTAGCGAAAGATACGCAGTATTTT. Its translation is CASSEGLAKDTQYF.

The chain combines TRBV6-5 with TRBJ2-2; D ambiguous. Trimming removed 6 bases at V and 5 bases at J, with 10 bases between. The CDR3 contains 13 residues. The V gene's germline CDR1 is MNHEY and CDR2 SVGAGI. CDR3: CASRRKTTGELFF. CDR3 nucleotide sequence: TGTGCCAGCAGGCGGAAGACTACCGGGGAGCTGTTTTTT.

The chain combines TRBV7-2 with TRBJ2-3, with 7 bases that match TRBD2. Germline lookup yields CDR1 SGHTA and CDR2 FQGNSA. The CDR3 spans 18 residues. J was trimmed by 0 bases and V by 2 bases; bases with no gene match: 11. CDR3 in DNA: TGTGCCAGCAGCTTATTGGCGTCGCGGGGGTCTAGCACAGATACGCAGTATTTT. Translated: CASSLLASRGSSTDTQYF.

The chain joins TRBV28 to TRBJ1-5; 10 bases agree with TRBD1. The germline CDR1 and CDR2 sequences are MDHEN and SYDVKM. Germline trimming cut 7 bases from V and 4 bases from J; bases unmatched to any gene: 7. CDR3 size: 15 residues. Here the CDR3 DNA reads TGTGCCAGCAAGCCGCCGGGACAGGGGAATCAGCCCCAGCATTTT. Its protein product is CASKPPGQGNQPQHF.

This clone was counted only a few times. The chain joins TRBV4-3 to TRBJ1-1; D is undetermined. This CDR3 contains 14 residues. CDR1 LGHNA and CDR2 YSLEER come from the germline V gene. V dropped 0 bases and J dropped 2 bases, with 7 bases sitting between them. CDR3 region: CASSQEAGNTEAFF. CDR3 in DNA: TGCGCCAGCAGCCAAGAGGCAGGAAACACTGAAGCTTTCTTT.

The chain recombines TRBV19 with TRBJ2-3, with 7 positions matching TRBD1. The V segment lost 6 bases and the J segment 4 bases; nucleotides outside the gene matches: 16. The CDR3 spans 17 residues. Germline CDR1 LNHDA, CDR2 SQIVND (reference sequence). The CDR3 nucleotides are TGTGCCAGTAGCAGTGACCGCAGAATCCAGGGGGCAGATACGCAGTATTTT. Protein product: CASSSDRRIQGADTQYF.

This chain links TRBV7-2 with TRBJ1-3; 11 positions agree with TRBD1. With V trimmed by 5 bases and J by 7 bases, 7 bases remained unmatched. The CDR3 extends over 15 amino acids. The germline CDR1 and CDR2 sequences are SGHTA and FQGNSA. The CDR3 sequence: CASSQRTGGYNTIYF. CDR3 nucleotides: TGTGCCAGCAGCCAGAGGACAGGGGGCTACAACACCATATATTTT.

This chain links TRBV4-3 with TRBJ2-1, with 12 bases that match TRBD2. CDR3 length equals 17 residues. Germline V gene data show CDR1 as LGHNA and CDR2 as YSLEER. After removal of 3 bases from V and 7 bases from J, the junction contained 10 bases not matched to a gene. The CDR3 sequence: CASSQVRTSGALNEQFF. CDR3 coding DNA: TGCGCCAGCAGCCAGGTACGGACTAGCGGGGCGCTTAATGAGCAGTTCTTC.

In its sample, this clone was seen once. The chain is built from TRBV5-1 and TRBJ2-5; a possible D gene is TRBD1 (6 bases). V was pared by 4 bases and J by 5 bases, with 21 bases between. The length of the CDR3 is 16 residues. Germline CDR1 reads SGHRS; CDR2 reads YFSETQ. The CDR3 sequence is CASSGPGQLGGETQYF. As DNA, the CDR3 is TGCGCCAGCAGCGGACCGGGACAACTCGGTGGGGAGACCCAGTACTTC. Variable domain in full (rest from reference TRBV5-1 and TRBJ2-5): KAGVTQTPRYLIKTRGQQVTLSCSPISGHRSVSWYQQTPGQGLQFLFEYFSETQRNKGNFPGRFSGRQFSNSRSEMNVSTLELGDSALYLCASSGPGQLGGETQYFGPGTRLLVL.

The rearrangement links TRBV6-5 to TRBJ2-7; 8 nucleotides match TRBD1. The CDR3 has 14 amino acids. Germline CDR1 reads MNHEY; CDR2 reads SVGAGI. The V and J ends lost 7 bases and 4 bases, in that order; junction bases with no gene match: 9. CDR3 amino acids: CASTTRTGLYEQYF. CDR3 coding DNA: TGTGCCAGCACCACCCGGACAGGGCTGTACGAGCAGTACTTC.

The chain employs TRBV5-1 and TRBJ1-4; the D gene is possibly TRBD1 (6 bases). The CDR3 consists of 15 residues. Germline CDR1 is SGHRS and CDR2 is YFSETQ. Trimming stripped 4 bases from V and 2 bases from J, with 12 bases between. CDR3 region: CASSRNQGTNEKLFF. The CDR3 bases are TGCGCCAGCAGCAGAAATCAGGGGACTAATGAAAAACTGTTTTTT.